This TCR beta chain stems from a study of response to subunit inactivated influenza vaccine (dated by TCRdb to 2017 to 2018). For context, the study as a whole: Deep quantitative T cell receptor repertoire profiling was used in the study to track responses to a trivalent subunit inactivated influenza vaccine. Overall study results and their limits: The authors suggested that each seasonal influenza vaccination may recruit only a limited number of new T cells.

Receptors were amplified or captured by RT-PCR. The data were produced on an Illumina HiSeq 2500. In TCRdb, the public reads were trimmed at Q25 with fastp and aligned with MiXCR, with productive beta chains retained. Rows merge per CDR3 protein into single entries with the most common DNA and genes. The sample table shows around 540,000 distinct CDR3 sequences, and approximately 12% are seen once. The top ten clones comprise about 9.4% of the sample. This clonotype was counted between two and nine times. Its antigen is not yet known. No quality values exist for individual bases; no much larger clone is one base distant. The CDR3 spans 15 residues, from the cysteine through the phenylalanine. The retained sequence is limited to the CDR3, 45 bases, with the frame set at the first base. Trimming at the junction amounts to 4 bases on V and 7 bases on J, and the germline ends lie 17 bases apart. The germline V gene gives CDR1 as LGHNA and CDR2 as YSLEER.

This specimen was PBMCs from blood, taken on the day of vaccination. The clonotype comes from a man between 50 and 59 years old who received an inactivated influenza vaccine. Donor details come from another sample of the same person, matched by shared clones. Recombination linked TRBV4-3 to TRBJ2-1; a tentative D match to TRBD1 spans 6 bases. The DNA is TGCGCCAGCAGCCCGATGGGGCAAAGGGGGAATGAGCAGTTCTTC. Translated, it gives CASSPMGQRGNEQFF.